The 30 T cell receptor beta chains below were found in one sample sequenced in a study of T cell repertoires in aging, cancer and after chemotherapy. TCR beta rearrangements were amplified from peripheral blood genomic DNA. Rearranged V-D-J TRB sequences were amplified with a mixed TRB-A/B primer pool. TCRdb reprocessed the multiplex PCR reads with MiXCR, giving one entry per CDR3 protein. This sample carries about 2,500 distinct CDR3 sequences, more than 50% of them seen once, and the ten largest clones take around 4.5%. Material for sequencing was blood. The receptors stem from a human donor with a solid tumor.

V usage is TRBV6-5 and J usage is TRBJ1-2, with 10 bases matching TRBD1. Trimming at V came to 0 bases and at J to 4 bases, leaving 5 bases not matched to a gene. This CDR3 comprises 16 residues. The germline gives CDR1 MNHEY, CDR2 SVGAGI. In DNA form, the CDR3 reads TGTGCCAGCAGTTACTCTAGGACAGGGGGGGTCTATGGCTACACCTTC. As protein: CASSYSRTGGVYGYTF.

This clonotype came up a few times. The V call is TRBV29-1, the J call TRBJ2-6; D may be TRBD1 (5 bases). V was cut by 7 bases and J by 1 base, with 8 bases left in between. CDR3 length: 13 amino acids. Germline V gene sequence: CDR1 SQVTM, CDR2 ANQGSEA. Here the CDR3 reads CSGTISGANVLTF. CDR3 bases: TGCAGCGGGACAATTTCTGGGGCCAACGTCCTGACTTTC.

In its sample, this clonotype was seen once. The rearrangement uses TRBV10-3 and TRBJ1-2; 8 bases fit TRBD1. V shed 8 bases, J shed 8 bases, and the junction held 4 bases outside the gene matches. CDR3 length: 11 amino acids. The germline V gene has CDR1 ENHRY and CDR2 SYGVKD. This CDR3 is CAIRDRRGYTF. CDR3 DNA: TGTGCCATCCGGGACAGGCGGGGCTACACCTTC.

This clonotype was counted a few times. This CDR3 reads CASTPRGTGGEYGYTF. In DNA, the CDR3 is TGTGCCAGCACCCCCCGGGGCACTGGAGGGGAATATGGCTACACCTTC. The chain combines TRBV6-6 with TRBJ1-2; D is possibly TRBD1 (5 bases). This CDR3 contains 16 residues. Trimming shortened V by 7 bases and J by 5 bases, and 23 bases separated the two germline ends. Germline CDR1 and CDR2: MNHNY and SVGAGI (reference sequence).

The chain combines TRBV6-5 with TRBJ1-2; D might be TRBD1 (6 bases). The CDR3 covers 13 residues. Trimming cost V 7 bases and J 6 bases, with 15 bases left between them. From germline, CDR1 is MNHEY and CDR2 SVGAGI. CDR3 region: CASTKTGLNGYTF. CDR3 bases: TGTGCCAGCACTAAAACAGGGTTGAATGGCTACACCTTC.

The chain carries TRBV19 and TRBJ1-3, with a weak D call TRBD1 (5 bases). The germline gives CDR1 LNHDA, CDR2 SQIVND (reference sequence). CDR3 length equals 14 residues. V dropped 8 bases and J dropped 0 bases, with 11 bases sitting between them. DNA of the CDR3: TGTGCCAGTTTGGGACTAAGCTCTGGAAACACCATATATTTT. Amino acids: CASLGLSSGNTIYF.

This clonotype was detected a few times. The CDR3 coding sequence is TGTGCCTGGAGTACACTCAGGCCTGGAAACACCATATATTTT. This encodes CAWSTLRPGNTIYF. The chain couples TRBV30 to TRBJ1-3; no firm D call. V lost 2 bases, J lost 2 bases, and 10 bases lay in between. CDR3 length: 14 residues. CDR1 is GTSNPN, CDR2 SVGIG, per germline (reference sequence).

The rearrangement joins TRBV6-5 to TRBJ2-7, with 11 nucleotides matching TRBD1. The CDR3 contains 14 residues. Germline loops: CDR1 MNHEY, CDR2 SVGAGI. J gave up 7 bases and V 3 bases, and 5 bases lay outside the gene matches. The DNA for the CDR3 is TGTGCCAGCAGTTATGGACAGGGGGCTCAAGAGCAGTACTTC. As protein: CASSYGQGAQEQYF.

The chain uses TRBV6-6 and TRBJ1-6; D uncertain. Germline CDR1 is MNHNY and CDR2 is SVGAGI (reference sequence). Between the trimmed V and J ends, which lost 0 bases and 8 bases, there was a span of 5 bases. This CDR3 comprises 13 residues. Here the CDR3 DNA reads TGTGCCAGCAGTTACTCGTTAGATTCACCCCTCCACTTT. Translating it yields CASSYSLDSPLHF.

This chain links TRBV27 with TRBJ2-3, with D possibly being TRBD2 (5 bases). V lost 0 bases and J 2 bases, leaving 12 bases between the germline ends. From germline, CDR1 is MNHEY and CDR2 SMNVEV (reference sequence). The CDR3 is made up of 16 amino acids. This chain's CDR3 is CASSLSLASSTDTQYF. As DNA, the CDR3 is TGTGCCAGCAGTTTATCGCTAGCAAGTTCCACAGATACGCAGTATTTT.

The chain links TRBV12-3 or TRBV12-4 to TRBJ1-1; unclear D gene. Trimming took off 8 bases at V and 3 bases at J, with 4 bases between the two ends. CDR3 size: 10 residues. The CDR3, as DNA: TGTGCCAGCGGGGACACTGAAGCTTTCTTT. It translates to CASGDTEAFF.

A few counts support this clonotype. This chain joins TRBV6-6 and TRBJ1-2; D is unresolved. Germline V lookup: CDR1 MNHNY, CDR2 SVGAGI (reference sequence). V lost 7 bases, J lost 2 bases, and 11 bases lay in between. CDR3 size: 13 residues. The DNA for the CDR3 is TGTGCCAGCACCCCTCGACCCAACTATGGCTACACCTTC. It translates to CASTPRPNYGYTF.

This clonotype has more than one count but fewer than ten. V and J are TRBV29-1 and TRBJ2-7; 8 bases match TRBD1. The V gene's germline CDR1 is SQVTM and CDR2 ANQGSEA. The V and J ends lost 4 bases and 2 bases, in that order; junction bases with no gene match: 7. The CDR3 consists of 14 residues. The DNA of the CDR3 is TGCAGCGTTGCCCGGGACAGGACCACCTACGAGCAGTACTTC. This codes for CSVARDRTTYEQYF.

The chain employs TRBV19 and TRBJ2-2; either TRBD1 or TRBD2 may fit D (5 bases each). V gave up 10 bases and J gave up 4 bases, with 13 bases separating them. Looked up from germline, CDR1 is LNHDA and CDR2 is SQIVND (reference sequence). The CDR3 spans 13 residues. The CDR3 DNA sequence: TGTGCCATCCGGGACCCAACCACCGGGGAGCTGTTTTTT. Translated: CAIRDPTTGELFF.

This clonotype has more than one count but fewer than ten. The chain joins TRBV30 to TRBJ1-2; D is possibly TRBD1 (6 bases). Trimming shortened V by 5 bases and J by 4 bases, and 11 bases separated the two germline ends. This CDR3 contains 12 residues. In germline, CDR1 is GTSNPN, CDR2 SVGIG (reference sequence). The CDR3 loop reads CAWSQGLYGYTF. The CDR3, as DNA: TGTGCCTGGTCACAGGGCCTCTATGGCTACACCTTC.

This clonotype was observed a few times. The chain joins TRBV29-1 to TRBJ2-1; 10 bases align to TRBD2. This CDR3 is built from 15 residues. Looked up from germline, CDR1 is SQVTM and CDR2 is ANQGSEA. V was pared by 4 bases and J by 7 bases, with 10 bases of the junction left unmatched. DNA of the CDR3: TGCAGCGTTGTAAGGAGCGGGGGGGCCACGAATGAGCAGTTCTTC. Translating gives CSVVRSGGATNEQFF.

In its sample, this clonotype was seen a few times. It is likely a read error, because the conserved phenylalanine at the end of the CDR3 is missing. The limits of the CDR3 on the DNA are not certain, so only TCRdb's listed CDR3 is given. CDR3 sequence reads: CASSFLQGI. The chain links TRBV7-6 to TRBJ1-3; the D call TRBD1 from the table was never checked on the DNA. CDR1 and CDR2 (germline): SGHVS, FNYEAQ. Including both end residues, the CDR3 is 9 amino acids long.

The chain employs TRBV12-3 or TRBV12-4 and TRBJ2-7, with D tentatively TRBD1 (6 bases). The CDR3 extends over 12 amino acids. The V gene lost 6 bases and the J gene lost 2 bases, with 8 bases spanning the gap. The CDR3 region has the DNA TGTGCCAGCAGGCGGACAGCCTACGAGCAGTACTTC. Translating it yields CASRRTAYEQYF.

The chain is built from TRBV6-5 and TRBJ2-7, with TRBD1 matching over 11 bases. The junction had 5 bases not matched to a gene; V was cut back by 7 bases and J by 3 bases. Germline V gives CDR1 MNHEY, CDR2 SVGAGI. CDR3 length equals 14 residues. The CDR3 loop reads CASTWTGGDYEQYF. CDR3 in DNA: TGTGCCAGCACCTGGACAGGGGGCGACTACGAGCAGTACTTC.

The chain couples TRBV5-1 to TRBJ2-7, with 10 bases that match TRBD1. CDR1 and CDR2 from the germline V gene are SGHRS and YFSETQ. The CDR3 totals 14 residues. Unmatched junction bases numbered 2, after V lost 3 bases and J lost 2 bases. The CDR3 DNA reads as TGCGCCAGCAGCTGGGGACAGGGGCCCTACGAGCAGTACTTC. Amino acid sequence: CASSWGQGPYEQYF.

The chain joins TRBV5-1 to TRBJ1-2; possibly TRBD1 for D (6 bases). Germline CDR1 is SGHRS and CDR2 is YFSETQ. There are 17 residues in the CDR3. Trimming left V 4 bases short and J 3 bases short, with 22 bases between. The DNA for the CDR3 is TGCGCCAGCAGCCTCTCGCTCGGACGGGGGCTGGACTATGGCTACACCTTC. This codes for CASSLSLGRGLDYGYTF.

The chain links TRBV6-5 to TRBJ1-2; D might be TRBD1 (6 bases). The CDR3 is 12 amino acids. Trimming left V 4 bases short and J 6 bases short, with 9 bases between. CDR1 and CDR2 from the germline V gene are MNHEY and SVGAGI. In DNA form, the CDR3 reads TGTGCCAGCAGTTCCACAGGGCATGGCTACACCTTC. It encodes CASSSTGHGYTF.

About this clonotype: At one of its ends the junction is not consistent with the germline gene, which may arise from a read error. V usage is TRBV7-2 and J usage is TRBJ1-6, with 7 bases lining up with TRBD1. CDR3 length equals 15 residues. Germline V gene data show CDR1 as SGHTA and CDR2 as FQGNSA. This CDR3 reads CASSLTLQGVSPLHF. CDR3 sequence (DNA): TGTGCTAGCAGCTTAACTCTCCAGGGGGTTTCACCCCTCCACTTT.

V is TRBV5-1 and J is TRBJ1-5; D unclear. The CDR3 has 17 amino acids. The germline V gene encodes CDR1 SGHRS and CDR2 YFSETQ. V lost 4 bases to trimming and J lost 6 bases, with 23 bases between them. CDR3 loop: CASSLGEDPGRSQPQHF. CDR3 coding DNA: TGCGCCAGCAGCCTCGGTGAAGATCCAGGCCGGAGTCAGCCCCAGCATTTT.

The chain has TRBV10-3 and TRBJ2-3; 8 bases map to TRBD1. Germline CDR1 reads ENHRY; CDR2 reads SYGVKD. CDR3 length equals 13 residues. After removal of 10 bases from V and 2 bases from J, the junction contained 5 bases not matched to a gene. The CDR3 coding sequence is TGTGCCACCCAGACAGGGGACACAGATACGCAGTATTTT. Its translation is CATQTGDTDTQYF.

The J gene is TRBJ1-2, the V gene TRBV11-2, with 7 nucleotides matching TRBD1. Germline V gene data show CDR1 as SGHAT and CDR2 as FQNNGV. V was clipped by 2 bases and J by 5 bases; unmatched bases: 11. The CDR3 is 16 residues long. CDR3 loop: CASSLSVGGQLYGYTF. As DNA, the CDR3 is TGTGCCAGCAGCTTAAGTGTCGGGGGACAGCTTTATGGCTACACCTTC.

This clonotype showed up just a few times. The J gene is TRBJ1-6, the V gene TRBV7-2; no firm D call. Per the germline V gene, CDR1 is SGHTA and CDR2 is FQGNSA. The CDR3 is 14 amino acids. Trimming took off 7 bases at V and 6 bases at J, with 13 bases between the two ends. The CDR3 is CASTLGNFNSPLHF. The CDR3 DNA reads TGTGCCAGCACCCTGGGGAACTTTAATTCACCCCTCCACTTT.

The chain carries TRBV28 and TRBJ2-2; TRBD2 matches at 9 bases. Germline CDR1 MDHEN, CDR2 SYDVKM. Trimming cost V 3 bases and J 6 bases; bases outside gene matches: 5. The CDR3 has 15 amino acids. The CDR3 here is CASSFGTSWAGELFF. CDR3 bases: TGTGCCAGCAGTTTCGGGACTAGCTGGGCCGGGGAGCTGTTTTTT.

CDR3 sequence (DNA): TGTGCCAGTAGTATAGACCCGGACCCTAAGCAGCCCCAGCATTTT. Its protein product is CASSIDPDPKQPQHF. This chain joins TRBV19 and TRBJ1-5; the D is unclear. Germline assignment: CDR1 LNHDA and CDR2 SQIVND (reference sequence). CDR3 size: 15 residues. V was pared by 0 bases and J by 7 bases, with 13 bases between.

The chain employs TRBV20-1 and TRBJ2-5; D assignment may be TRBD1 or TRBD2 (5 bases each). Germline V gene sequence: CDR1 DFQATT, CDR2 SNEGSKA (reference sequence). The ends were cut back, 3 bases at V and 1 base at J, with 9 bases in the middle. The CDR3 contains 13 residues. The CDR3 DNA sequence: TGCAGTGCTAGGCACGGGGCCCAAGAGACCCAGTACTTC. Its protein product is CSARHGAQETQYF.